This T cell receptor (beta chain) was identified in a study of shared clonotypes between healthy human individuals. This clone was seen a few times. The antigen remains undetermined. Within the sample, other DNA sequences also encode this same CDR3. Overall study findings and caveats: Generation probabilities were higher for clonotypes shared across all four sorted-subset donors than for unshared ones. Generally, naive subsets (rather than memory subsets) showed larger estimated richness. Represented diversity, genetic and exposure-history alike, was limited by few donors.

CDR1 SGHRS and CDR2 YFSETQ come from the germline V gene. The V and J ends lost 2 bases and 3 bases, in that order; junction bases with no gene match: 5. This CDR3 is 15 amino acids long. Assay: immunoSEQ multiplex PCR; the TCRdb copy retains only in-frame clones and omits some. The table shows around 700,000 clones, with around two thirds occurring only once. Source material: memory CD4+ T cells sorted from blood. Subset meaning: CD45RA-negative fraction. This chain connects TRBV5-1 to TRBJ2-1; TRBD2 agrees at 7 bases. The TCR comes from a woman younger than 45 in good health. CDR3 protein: CASSLTSASYNEQFF. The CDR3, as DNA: TGCGCCAGCAGCTTAACTAGCGCTAGCTACAATGAGCAGTTCTTC.